The rows below give T cell receptor beta chains drawn from one sample of a study of T cells after yellow fever vaccination. TCRdb re-analysed the 5' RACE reads in MiXCR, keeping a single row per CDR3 protein. Of some 220,000 distinct CDR3 sequences listed, approximately 3% were seen once; the top ten hold 3.2%. This sample comprised CD4+ T cells sorted from PBMCs, obtained 10 days after the yellow fever booster vaccination. These receptors came from a man younger than 35 who received the YFV17D yellow fever vaccine. CDR3s include the opening cysteine and the closing phenylalanine or tryptophan. The D gene is left open where the match is weak. The size of a clone is reported for some rows only, either as once, few or many, or as a class for expanded clones.

clone_size	v_call	j_call	d_call	cdr3_nt	cdr3_aa
many	TRBV12-3/TRBV12-4	TRBJ2-3	-	TGTGCCAGCAGCTTTGGGGGGACAGATACGCAGTATTTT	CASSFGGTDTQYF
few	TRBV19	TRBJ2-3	TRBD2	TGTGCCAGTAGTATCCCGATGGGGGGGAATCGGCCAGATACGCAGTATTTT	CASSIPMGGNRPDTQYF
-	TRBV7-2	TRBJ2-7	-	TGTGCCAGCAGCCGGACTGGCGTGTACGAGCAGTACTTC	CASSRTGVYEQYF
many	TRBV7-9	TRBJ2-4	TRBD2	TGTGCCAGCAGCTCGCCGGGACTAGAAAAAAACATTCAGTACTTC	CASSSPGLEKNIQYF
many	TRBV20-1	TRBJ2-5	-	TGCAGTGCTAGAGATCTCCAGCAAGAGACCCAGTACTTC	CSARDLQQETQYF
few	TRBV5-1	TRBJ1-5	-	TGCGCCAGCAGCTTGGGTGAGGGAGAACAGCCCCAGCATTTT	CASSLGEGEQPQHF
few	TRBV4-3	TRBJ2-3	-	TGCGCCAGCAGCCGAGCCTTCACAGATACGCAGTATTTT	CASSRAFTDTQYF
many	TRBV24-1	TRBJ2-1	TRBD2	TGTGCCACCAGCATCTCCGGGACTAGCGGGGGCGTCAATGAGCAGTTCTTC	CATSISGTSGGVNEQFF
many	TRBV7-3	TRBJ2-2	-	TGTGCCAGCAGCTTAAACTGGGGCGTCACCGGGGAGCTGTTTTTT	CASSLNWGVTGELFF
many	TRBV11-2	TRBJ2-1	TRBD2	TGTGCCAGCAGCTTACCCCAGCGCGGGGGGCGATACAATGAGCAGTTCTTC	CASSLPQRGGRYNEQFF
many	TRBV7-2	TRBJ2-1	-	TGTGCCAGCAGCCCACGCGGCTTCCGCAATGAGCAGTTCTTC	CASSPRGFRNEQFF
many	TRBV4-2	TRBJ1-1	TRBD1	TGTGCCAGCAGCCAAGCGGGACAGGGGGCCCCTGAAGCTTTCTTT	CASSQAGQGAPEAFF
few	TRBV5-5	TRBJ2-3	TRBD2	TGTGCCAGCAGCCTCCGGACTAGCGGGGTGAGAGATACGCAGTATTTT	CASSLRTSGVRDTQYF
many	TRBV4-2	TRBJ2-1	-	TGTGCCAGCAGTTCCGCCGGCCTCTCAGGAGGGGGGAATGAGCAGTTCTTC	CASSSAGLSGGGNEQFF
few	TRBV6-2/TRBV6-3	TRBJ2-7	-	TGTGCCAGCAGTTACTCCAGGACAGCCTCCTACGAGCAGTACTTC	CASSYSRTASYEQYF
many	TRBV6-5	TRBJ2-1	-	TGTGCCAGCAGTTCCGACAGGATTGGGGAGCAGTTCTTC	CASSSDRIGEQFF
few	TRBV5-1	TRBJ1-1	TRBD1	TGCGCCAGCAGCTTTCAACAGGGGACTGAAGCTTTCTTT	CASSFQQGTEAFF
-	TRBV20-1	TRBJ1-5	-	TGCAGTGCTAGAGTTTCCCTTGAACATCAGCCCCAGCATTTT	CSARVSLEHQPQHF
many	TRBV4-3	TRBJ2-3	-	TGCGCCAGCAGCCAACAGGGCACAGATACGCAGTATTTT	CASSQQGTDTQYF
few	TRBV10-3	TRBJ2-5	-	TGTGCCATCAGCCAGGGGTACCAAGAGACCCAGTACTTC	CAISQGYQETQYF
few	TRBV5-1	TRBJ2-5	TRBD2	TGCGCCAGCAGCACCGCCGGGACTACTCAAGAGACCCAGTACTTC	CASSTAGTTQETQYF
few	TRBV6-6	TRBJ2-5	-	TGTGCCAGCAGTTACCTCCAGCCCACTCAAGAGACCCAGTACTTC	CASSYLQPTQETQYF
-	TRBV7-9	TRBJ2-1	TRBD1	TGTGCCAGCAACATAGGACAGGGTCCCTACAATGAGCAGTTCTTC	CASNIGQGPYNEQFF
few	TRBV9	TRBJ2-5	-	TGTGCCAGCAACCCCGAGGGGTATGGGACCCAGTACTTC	CASNPEGYGTQYF
many	TRBV24-1	TRBJ2-7	TRBD2	TGTGCCACCAGTGCCGCGGGGGGATACGAGCAGTACTTC	CATSAAGGYEQYF
-	TRBV6-2/TRBV6-3	TRBJ2-5	-	TGTGCCAGCAGTTACATCTCGAAAAGGGACCCAGAGACCCAGTACTTC	CASSYISKRDPETQYF
-	TRBV9	TRBJ1-1	-	TGTGCCAGCAGCGTAGGGGGCGCCGTCACTGAAGCTTTCTTT	CASSVGGAVTEAFF
-	TRBV5-1	TRBJ2-7	TRBD1	TGCGCCAGCAGGGGGACAGGAAGGAGCGAGCAGTACTTC	CASRGTGRSEQYF
few	TRBV5-1	TRBJ1-6	-	TGCGCCAGCAGCTTGTGGGGGACGGGAGGTTCACCCCTCCACTTT	CASSLWGTGGSPLHF
-	TRBV21-1	TRBJ1-2	-	TGTGCCAGCAGCAACCCCCGGAACTATGGCTACACCTTC	CASSNPRNYGYTF
-	TRBV12-3/TRBV12-4	TRBJ1-5	-	TGTGCCAGCACCAAACGCCCCACCAATCAGCCCCAGCATTTT	CASTKRPTNQPQHF
-	TRBV14	TRBJ2-2	-	TGTGCCAGCAGCCAAGATCGGACCGGGCGCCTGTTTTTT	CASSQDRTGRLFF
many	TRBV28	TRBJ1-5	TRBD1	TGTGCCAGCAGACAGGGGGCTGGACAGCCCCAGCATTTT	CASRQGAGQPQHF
few	TRBV5-1	TRBJ2-1	TRBD1	TGCGCCAGCAGCAACAGCGGGACAGGGAGGATCAATGAGCAGTTCTTC	CASSNSGTGRINEQFF
many	TRBV20-1	TRBJ2-5	-	TGCAGTGCCCCAGAGGGGCGGTTGCAAGAGACCCAGTACTTC	CSAPEGRLQETQYF
-	TRBV7-8	TRBJ1-5	TRBD1	TGTGCCAGCAGCTCCCAGTTGGTACAGGGGGCTCAGCCCCAGCATTTT	CASSSQLVQGAQPQHF
-	TRBV18	TRBJ2-7	TRBD1	TGTGCCAGCTCACCTACAGGGGTCCTCTACGAGCAGTACTTC	CASSPTGVLYEQYF
few	TRBV7-2	TRBJ2-7	-	TGTGCCAGCAGCCCCGTAACCGCCTACGAGCAGTACTTC	CASSPVTAYEQYF
many	TRBV10-3	TRBJ2-1	TRBD1	TGTGCCAGCCGGGACAGGGGCTCGGATGAGCAGTTCTTC	CASRDRGSDEQFF
many	TRBV19	TRBJ2-1	TRBD2	TGTGCCAGTAGCGGGGGGAGTTCCTACAATGAGCAGTTCTTC	CASSGGSSYNEQFF
few	TRBV5-4	TRBJ1-1	-	TGTGCCAGCAGGCCGGGGGTTAACACTGAAGCTTTCTTT	CASRPGVNTEAFF
few	TRBV7-2	TRBJ1-3	-	TGTGCCAGCAGCTTTACAGCCGGAAACACCATATATTTT	CASSFTAGNTIYF
-	TRBV7-3	TRBJ1-6	-	TGTGCCAGCAGCTTACGGCACATGCGGAATTCACCCCTCCACTTT	CASSLRHMRNSPLHF
-	TRBV18	TRBJ2-7	-	TGTGCCAGCTCACCTGCCACAGGAACGGGGGAGCAGTACTTC	CASSPATGTGEQYF
many	TRBV6-2/TRBV6-3	TRBJ1-5	-	TGTGCCAGCAGTTGGACGTATAGCAATCAGCCCCAGCATTTT	CASSWTYSNQPQHF
-	TRBV5-1	TRBJ2-7	TRBD1	TGCGCCAGCAGCTTGACGACCGGGACAGGGGGCTACGAGCAGTACTTC	CASSLTTGTGGYEQYF
many	TRBV20-1	TRBJ2-7	-	TGCAGTGCTAGACAGGGGTACGAGCAGTACTTC	CSARQGYEQYF
many	TRBV19	TRBJ2-1	-	TGTGCCAGTAGTATGGGGGGGACATCCTACAATGAGCAGTTCTTC	CASSMGGTSYNEQFF
many	TRBV7-3	TRBJ2-2	TRBD1	TGTGCCAGCAGCCCCGGCGACAGGGGGCGCTTCGGGGAGCTGTTTTTT	CASSPGDRGRFGELFF
few	TRBV7-2	TRBJ1-6	TRBD1	TGTGCCAGCAGCTTAGTACAGGGGGTTAATTCACCCCTCCACTTT	CASSLVQGVNSPLHF
-	TRBV5-1	TRBJ2-1	TRBD1	TGCGCCAGCAGCGAAGGACAGGGGTGGAATGAGCAGTTCTTC	CASSEGQGWNEQFF
-	TRBV19	TRBJ1-1	TRBD1	TGTGCCAGTAGTCCACCCACGGACAGGAGGAGTGAAGCTTTCTTT	CASSPPTDRRSEAFF
few	TRBV7-2	TRBJ2-6	-	TGTGCCAGCAGCTTAGCGTCGACTGGGGCCAACGTCCTGACTTTC	CASSLASTGANVLTF
-	TRBV9	TRBJ1-1	TRBD1	TGTGCCAGCAGCGTAGAGGGGGCTGGGAGGGCTTTCTTT	CASSVEGAGRAFF
many	TRBV12-3/TRBV12-4	TRBJ1-1	TRBD1	TGTGCCAGCAGTGAACGACAGGGGTACACTGAAGCTTTCTTT	CASSERQGYTEAFF